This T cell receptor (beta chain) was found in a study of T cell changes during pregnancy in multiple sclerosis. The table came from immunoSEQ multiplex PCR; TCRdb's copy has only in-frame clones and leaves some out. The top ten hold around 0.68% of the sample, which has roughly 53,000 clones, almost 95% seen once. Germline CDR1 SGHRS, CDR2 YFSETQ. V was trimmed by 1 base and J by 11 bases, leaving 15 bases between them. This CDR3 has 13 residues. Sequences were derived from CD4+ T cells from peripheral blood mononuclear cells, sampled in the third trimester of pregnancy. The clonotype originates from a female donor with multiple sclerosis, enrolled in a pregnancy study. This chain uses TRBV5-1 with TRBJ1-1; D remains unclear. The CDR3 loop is CASSLKLGASAFF. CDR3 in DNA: TGCGCCAGCAGCTTGAAGCTGGGAGCCAGCGCTTTCTTT.